The T cell receptor beta chain under discussion was sequenced for a study of blood T cells in healthy people across ages. This clonotype has a count of ten or more. Isolation yielded PBMCs, at least 6.5 million per sample, in every case. For the second PCR, which ran for about 7 to 11 cycles, a sample-barcoded 5' primer and a J-beta primer mix were used. Each single sample gave us at least 2.5 million CDR3-containing paired-end reads. In TCRdb, the 5' RACE reads were re-called with MiXCR into one record per CDR3 protein. Of some 890,000 distinct CDR3 sequences in the sample, 29% were seen once. From germline, CDR1 is ENHRY and CDR2 SYGVKD. Trimming took 2 bases from V and 5 from J, leaving 7 bases between them. The CDR3 is 13 amino acids. These same data were also listed under a study on T cells of mothers and their children. That report adds: Related mother-child pairs showed slightly, non-significantly higher overlap than unrelated pairs.

This TCR came from a woman aged 40-49 years in good health. The sequenced sample consisted of blood. The genes are TRBV10-3 and TRBJ2-4; D possibly uses TRBD1 or TRBD2 (5 bases each). This CDR3 is CAISEGTQNIQYF. DNA of the CDR3: TGTGCCATCAGTGAGGGGACCCAAAACATTCAGTACTTC.